The entry below describes one T cell receptor beta chain. The sample carries other DNA sequences with the same CDR3. Original handling: Nucleated cell counts were estimated from reference gene primer amplification. Data came from immunoSEQ multiplex PCR; TCRdb stores just in-frame clones and leaves some out. V and J calls and clone size are copied from that table; D and trimming were computed from the DNA. The sample lists about 140,000 clones, 80% occurring once. The sample is drawn from a study of blood T cell repertoires in COVID-19. Study information: Nucleic acid was either cDNA or gDNA, and it came from T cells, B-cell-depleted T cells, or PBMCs.

Germline loops: CDR1 SNHLY, CDR2 FYNNEI. The CDR3 runs 13 residues. The J segment lost 3 bases and the V segment lost 9 bases, leaving 1 base of the junction unmatched. The source material was peripheral blood. The clonotype was recovered from an older man who had recovered from COVID-19. The genes are TRBV2 and TRBJ2-3; 12 nucleotides align to TRBD2. CDR3 region: CARGTSGTDTQYF. The DNA for the CDR3 is TGTGCCAGAGGGACTAGCGGGACAGATACGCAGTATTTT.